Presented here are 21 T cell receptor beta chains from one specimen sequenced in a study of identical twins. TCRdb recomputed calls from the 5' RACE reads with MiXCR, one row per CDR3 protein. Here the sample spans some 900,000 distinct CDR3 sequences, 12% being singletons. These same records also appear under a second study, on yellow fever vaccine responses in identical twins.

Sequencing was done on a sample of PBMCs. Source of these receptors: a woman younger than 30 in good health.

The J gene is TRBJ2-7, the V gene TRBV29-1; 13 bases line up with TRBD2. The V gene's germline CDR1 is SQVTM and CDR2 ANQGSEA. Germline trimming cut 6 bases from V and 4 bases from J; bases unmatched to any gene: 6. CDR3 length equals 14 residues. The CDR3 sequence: CSVRTSGSLYEQYF. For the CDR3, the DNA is TGCAGCGTGAGGACTAGCGGGAGTTTGTACGAGCAGTACTTC.

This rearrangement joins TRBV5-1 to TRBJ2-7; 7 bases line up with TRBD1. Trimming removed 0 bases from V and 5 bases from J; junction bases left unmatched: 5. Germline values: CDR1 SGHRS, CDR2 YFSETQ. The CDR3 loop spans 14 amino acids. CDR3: CASSLDRGDHEQYV. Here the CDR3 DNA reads TGCGCCAGCAGCTTGGACAGGGGCGACCACGAGCAGTACGTC.

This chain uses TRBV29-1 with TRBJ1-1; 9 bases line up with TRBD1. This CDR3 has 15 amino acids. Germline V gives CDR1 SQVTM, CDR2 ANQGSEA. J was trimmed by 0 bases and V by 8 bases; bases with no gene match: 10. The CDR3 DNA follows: TGCAGCTTAACAGGGGGCGCGGGGGTGAACACTGAAGCTTTCTTT. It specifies CSLTGGAGVNTEAFF.

The CDR3 coding sequence is TGTGCCAGCAGCCAAGGGGGGGCTAATGTGATCGGCCTAAATGAGCAGTTCTTC. Translated, it gives CASSQGGANVIGLNEQFF. The chain employs TRBV4-2 and TRBJ2-1, with D perhaps assigned TRBD1 or TRBD2 (6 bases each). This CDR3 has 18 amino acids. The germline V gene encodes CDR1 LGHNA and CDR2 YNFKEQ. V was cut by 1 base and J by 7 bases, with 23 bases left in between.

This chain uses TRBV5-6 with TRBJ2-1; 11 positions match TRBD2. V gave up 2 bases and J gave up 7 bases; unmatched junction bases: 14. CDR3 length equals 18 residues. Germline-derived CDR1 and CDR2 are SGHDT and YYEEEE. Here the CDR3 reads CASSLGLAGGISKNEQFF. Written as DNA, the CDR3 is TGTGCCAGCAGCTTAGGCCTAGCGGGAGGCATTTCAAAGAATGAGCAGTTCTTC.

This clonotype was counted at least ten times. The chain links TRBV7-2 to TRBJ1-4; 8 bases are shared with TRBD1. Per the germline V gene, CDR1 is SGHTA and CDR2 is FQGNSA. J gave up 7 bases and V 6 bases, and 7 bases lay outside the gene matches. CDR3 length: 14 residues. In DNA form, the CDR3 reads TGTGCCAGCAGTACAGGACAGGGTTTTGAAAAACTGTTTTTT. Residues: CASSTGQGFEKLFF.

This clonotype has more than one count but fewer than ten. CDR3 in DNA: TGCGCCAGCAGCCTCCAGGGACAGGGGTACAATGAGCAGTTCTTC. Its translation is CASSLQGQGYNEQFF. V usage is TRBV5-1 and J usage is TRBJ2-1, with 10 nucleotides matching TRBD1. This CDR3 comprises 15 residues. The V gene end was trimmed by 4 bases and the J gene end by 4 bases; junction bases not matched to a gene: 5. Germline V gene sequence: CDR1 SGHRS, CDR2 YFSETQ.

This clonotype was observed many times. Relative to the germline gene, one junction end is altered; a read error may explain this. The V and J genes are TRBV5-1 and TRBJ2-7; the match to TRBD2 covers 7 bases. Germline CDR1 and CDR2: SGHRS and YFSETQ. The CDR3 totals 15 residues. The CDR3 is CASSLTGGSSYEQYF. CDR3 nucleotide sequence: TGTGCCAGCAGCTTAACGGGCGGGAGCTCCTACGAGCAGTACTTC.

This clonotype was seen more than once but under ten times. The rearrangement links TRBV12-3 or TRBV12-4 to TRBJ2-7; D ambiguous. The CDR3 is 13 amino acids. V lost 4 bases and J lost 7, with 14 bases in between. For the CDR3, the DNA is TGTGCCAGCAGTTACCAGACATTCGGAGAGCAGTACGTC. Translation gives CASSYQTFGEQYV.

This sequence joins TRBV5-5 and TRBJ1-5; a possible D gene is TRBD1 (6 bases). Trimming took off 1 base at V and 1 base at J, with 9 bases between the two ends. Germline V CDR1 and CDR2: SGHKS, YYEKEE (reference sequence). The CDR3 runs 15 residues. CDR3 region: CASSLWGASNQPQHF. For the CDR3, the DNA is TGTGCCAGCAGCTTGTGGGGGGCCAGCAATCAGCCCCAGCATTTT.

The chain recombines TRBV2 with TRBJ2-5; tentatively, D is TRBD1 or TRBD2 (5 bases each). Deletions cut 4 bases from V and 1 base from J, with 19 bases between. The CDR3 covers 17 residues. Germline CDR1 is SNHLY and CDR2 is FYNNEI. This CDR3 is CASSVVSPGTLQETQYF. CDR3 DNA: TGTGCCAGCAGTGTGGTTTCTCCCGGGACGCTCCAAGAGACCCAGTACTTC.

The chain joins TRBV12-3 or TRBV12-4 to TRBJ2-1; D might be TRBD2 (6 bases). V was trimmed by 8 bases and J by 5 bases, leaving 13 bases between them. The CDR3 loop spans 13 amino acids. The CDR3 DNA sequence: TGTGCCAGCGGAGGGCCTGGGGACAATGAGCAGTTCTTC. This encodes CASGGPGDNEQFF.

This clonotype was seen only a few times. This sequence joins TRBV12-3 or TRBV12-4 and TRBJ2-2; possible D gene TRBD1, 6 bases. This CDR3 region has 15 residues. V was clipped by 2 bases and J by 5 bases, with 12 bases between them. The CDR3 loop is CASSLSQGLTGELFF. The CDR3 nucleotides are TGTGCCAGCAGTTTATCCCAGGGGTTGACCGGGGAGCTGTTTTTT.

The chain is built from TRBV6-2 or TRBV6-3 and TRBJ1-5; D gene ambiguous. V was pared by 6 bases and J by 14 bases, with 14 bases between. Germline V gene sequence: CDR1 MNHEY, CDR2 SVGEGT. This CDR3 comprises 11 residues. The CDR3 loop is CASSAQSEEHF. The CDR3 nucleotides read TGTGCCAGCAGCGCCCAGTCAGAAGAGCATTTT.

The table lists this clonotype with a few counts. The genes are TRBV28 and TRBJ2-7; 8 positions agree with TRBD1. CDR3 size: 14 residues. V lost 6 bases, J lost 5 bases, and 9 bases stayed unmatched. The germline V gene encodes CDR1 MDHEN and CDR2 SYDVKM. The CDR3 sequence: CASRTGDLLDEQYV. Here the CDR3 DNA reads TGTGCCAGCAGGACAGGGGATCTCTTGGACGAGCAGTACGTC.

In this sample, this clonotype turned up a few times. The CDR3 nucleotides read TGTGCCAGCAAAACCGGGGCAGGGGAGAATTCACCCCTCCACTTT. As protein: CASKTGAGENSPLHF. V gene TRBV2 combines with J gene TRBJ1-6; D perhaps matches TRBD1 (6 bases). The ends were cut back, 7 bases at V and 7 bases at J, with 17 bases in the middle. Germline-derived CDR1 and CDR2 are SNHLY and FYNNEI. The CDR3 is 15 residues long.

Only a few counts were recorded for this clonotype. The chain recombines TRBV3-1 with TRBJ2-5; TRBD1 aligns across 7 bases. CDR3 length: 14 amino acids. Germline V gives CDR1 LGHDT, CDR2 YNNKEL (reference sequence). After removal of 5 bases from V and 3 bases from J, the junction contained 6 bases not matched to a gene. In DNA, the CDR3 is TGTGCCAGCAGCGGGCGTGACAGGGAAGAGACCCAGTACTTC. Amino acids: CASSGRDREETQYF.

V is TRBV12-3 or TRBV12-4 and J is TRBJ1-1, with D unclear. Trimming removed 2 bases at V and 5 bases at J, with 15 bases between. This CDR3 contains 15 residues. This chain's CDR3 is CASSLLPVGGTEAFF. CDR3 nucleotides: TGTGCCAGCAGTTTACTACCGGTGGGCGGGACTGAAGCTTTCTTT.

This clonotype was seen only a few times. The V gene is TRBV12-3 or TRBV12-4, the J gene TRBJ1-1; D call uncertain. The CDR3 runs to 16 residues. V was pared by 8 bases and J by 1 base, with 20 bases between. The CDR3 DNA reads TGTGCCAGCGGTTCCACCGGTTCATGGGGGAACACTGAAGCTTTCTTT. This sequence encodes CASGSTGSWGNTEAFF.

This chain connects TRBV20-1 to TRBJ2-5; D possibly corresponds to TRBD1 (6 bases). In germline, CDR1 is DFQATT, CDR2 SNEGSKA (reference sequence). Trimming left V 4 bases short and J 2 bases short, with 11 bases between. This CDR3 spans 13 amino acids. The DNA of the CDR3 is TGCAGTGCTACTTCGGACAGACAAGAGACCCAGTACTTC. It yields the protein CSATSDRQETQYF.

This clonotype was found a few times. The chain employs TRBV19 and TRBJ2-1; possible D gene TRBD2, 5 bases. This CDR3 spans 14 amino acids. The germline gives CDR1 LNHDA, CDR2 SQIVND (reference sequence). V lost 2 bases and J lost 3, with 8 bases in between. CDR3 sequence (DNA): TGTGCCAGTAGTATAACCGGGATCTACAATGAGCAGTTCTTC. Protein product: CASSITGIYNEQFF.